A single sample is the source of the 27 T cell receptor beta chains below, sequenced in a study of blood T cell repertoires in COVID-19. Method: immunoSEQ multiplex PCR; TCRdb's copy keeps in-frame clones and lacks some. The sample records 120,000 to 150,000 clones, 84% being singletons. The specimen was peripheral blood. These receptors originate from a man between 25 and 39 years old with COVID-19, enrolled during active disease.

This sequence joins TRBV15 and TRBJ1-1; D is ambiguous. V shed 0 bases and J shed 5 bases, with 13 bases lying between them. The CDR3 totals 15 residues. Per germline, CDR1 LNHNV and CDR2 YYDKDF (reference sequence). CDR3 sequence reads: CATSRESPGWTEAFF. CDR3 in DNA: TGTGCCACCAGCAGAGAGAGTCCCGGGTGGACTGAAGCTTTCTTT.

This chain uses TRBV12-5 with TRBJ2-5; possible D gene TRBD1, 6 bases. The germline V gene has CDR1 LGHNT and CDR2 FRNRAP. CDR3 size: 12 residues. Between the trimmed V and J ends, which lost 6 bases and 4 bases, there was a span of 9 bases. The chain's CDR3 is CASGQGRETQYF. CDR3 DNA sequence: TGTGCTAGTGGCCAGGGGAGAGAGACCCAGTACTTC.

The chain uses TRBV24-1 and TRBJ1-4; the D is unclear. Germline assignment: CDR1 KGHDR and CDR2 SFDVKD. The CDR3 is 14 amino acids. Deletions cut 5 bases from V and 10 bases from J, with 16 bases between. The CDR3 coding sequence is TGTGCCACCAGTGGAGCGACCCCTCTTGGAAAACTGTTTTTT. Amino acid sequence: CATSGATPLGKLFF.

The gene calls are TRBV15 and TRBJ1-2; unclear D gene. Looked up from germline, CDR1 is LNHNV and CDR2 is YYDKDF (reference sequence). This CDR3 has 14 residues. V was shortened by 0 bases and J by 1 base, with 6 bases between the two germline ends. The CDR3 nucleotides read TGTGCCACCAGCAGAGATGGAGTTAACTATGGCTACACCTTC. Its translation: CATSRDGVNYGYTF.

The CDR3 DNA follows: TGTGCCAGCAGAAGACAGGGCGACTATGGCTACACCTTC. Translating gives CASRRQGDYGYTF. The J gene is TRBJ1-2, the V gene TRBV28, with 7 bases fitting TRBD1. CDR3 size: 13 residues. V lost 6 bases, J lost 3 bases, and 4 bases stayed unmatched. Per the germline V gene, CDR1 is MDHEN and CDR2 is SYDVKM.

This clone has more than one count but fewer than ten. This chain links TRBV4-1 with TRBJ2-2; a possible D gene is TRBD1 (5 bases). The V end lost 3 bases, the J end lost 3 bases, and 17 bases lay between the germline ends. Germline CDR1 MGHRA, CDR2 YSYEKL. The CDR3 runs to 17 residues. CDR3 loop: CASSQSWGRSYTGELFF. The CDR3 bases are TGCGCCAGCAGCCAGTCTTGGGGCAGGTCCTACACCGGGGAGCTGTTTTTT.

CDR3 nucleotides: TGTGCCAGCAGTCCTAAGACAGGCCCTCAAGAGACCCAGTACTTC. This codes for CASSPKTGPQETQYF. The chain employs TRBV7-9 and TRBJ2-5; possible D gene TRBD1, 6 bases. V was cut by 6 bases and J by 2 bases, with 16 bases left in between. CDR3 length: 15 amino acids. CDR1 SEHNR and CDR2 FQNEAQ come from the germline V gene (reference sequence).

The chain joins TRBV11-3 to TRBJ2-3, with D perhaps TRBD1 (5 bases). This CDR3 spans 13 amino acids. Germline loops: CDR1 SGHNT, CDR2 YENEEA. The germline V and J ends were trimmed by 2 bases and 4 bases, with 7 bases remaining between them. The CDR3 region has the DNA TGTGCCAGCAGCTTAACCAGGGCAGATACGCAGTATTTT. Its translation is CASSLTRADTQYF.

The chain has TRBV2 and TRBJ2-3, with D unclear. CDR1 and CDR2 (germline): SNHLY, FYNNEI. The CDR3 is 17 residues long. The V end lost 5 bases, the J end lost 4 bases, and 22 bases lay between the germline ends. CDR3: CASSPPLIKSDSDTQYF. CDR3 bases: TGTGCCAGCAGTCCCCCCCTAATTAAGAGTGACTCAGATACGCAGTATTTT.

V and J are TRBV27 and TRBJ2-6; D is ambiguous. The germline V gene has CDR1 MNHEY and CDR2 SMNVEV (reference sequence). CDR3 length: 17 residues. V was cut by 0 bases and J by 2 bases, with 11 bases left in between. This CDR3 is CASSLSWARTGANVLTF. For the CDR3, the DNA is TGTGCCAGCAGTTTATCTTGGGCCCGAACTGGGGCCAACGTCCTGACTTTC.

The chain is built from TRBV15 and TRBJ2-3; TRBD2 matches at 13 bases. The junction had 14 bases not matched to a gene; V was cut back by 5 bases and J by 0 bases. The CDR3 loop spans 20 amino acids. Per the germline V gene, CDR1 is LNHNV and CDR2 is YYDKDF (reference sequence). Here the CDR3 DNA reads TGTGCCACCAGCGATACCCGGACTAGCGGGAGAGGGCTTAGCACAGATACGCAGTATTTT. Its protein is CATSDTRTSGRGLSTDTQYF. Filled out from reference TRBV15 and TRBJ2-3, the complete variable domain reads DAMVIQNPRYQVTQFGKPVTLSCSQTLNHNVMYWYQQKSSQAPKLLFHYYDKDFNNEADTPDNFQSRRPNTSFCFLDIRSPGLGDTAMYLCATSDTRTSGRGLSTDTQYFGPGTRLTVL.

The count of this clone is one. Here the CDR3 reads CASSLDWTGGSYEQYF. CDR3 coding DNA: TGTGCCAGCAGCTTAGATTGGACAGGGGGTTCTTACGAGCAGTACTTC. This chain uses TRBV11-2 with TRBJ2-7; 10 bases match TRBD1. Germline CDR1 SGHAT, CDR2 FQNNGV. V gave up 0 bases and J gave up 4 bases; unmatched junction bases: 6. This CDR3 contains 16 residues.

The CDR3 sequence: CASSGGHGRGTEAFF. The CDR3 region has the DNA TGTGCCAGCAGCGGGGGACATGGGAGGGGCACTGAAGCTTTCTTT. The chain joins TRBV9 to TRBJ1-1, with D perhaps matching TRBD1 (6 bases). Trimming stripped 3 bases from V and 4 bases from J, with 16 bases between. The CDR3 runs 15 residues. CDR1 and CDR2 from the germline V gene are SGDLS and YYNGEE.

The rearrangement joins TRBV3-1 (or the pseudogene TRBV3-2) to TRBJ1-1, with 8 bases that match TRBD1. V dropped 7 bases and J dropped 0; count of bases not matched to a gene: 7. Per the germline V gene, CDR1 is LGHDT and CDR2 is YNNKEL (reference sequence). The CDR3 runs to 15 residues. The CDR3, as DNA: TGTGCCAGCACCACAGGGGGGCGGATGAACACTGAAGCTTTCTTT. Translated: CASTTGGRMNTEAFF.

The V and J genes are TRBV30 and TRBJ2-7; D is unclear. This CDR3 spans 11 amino acids. Looked up from germline, CDR1 is GTSNPN and CDR2 is SVGIG (reference sequence). V lost 3 bases and J 7 bases, leaving 10 bases between the germline ends. The CDR3 DNA follows: TGTGCCTGGAGGATGGGCGCAGAGCAGTACTTC. This sequence encodes CAWRMGAEQYF.

V gene TRBV29-1 combines with J gene TRBJ2-1; 11 nucleotides match TRBD2. With 5 bases clipped from V and 1 base from J, the junction kept 10 bases outside the gene matches. From germline, CDR1 is SQVTM and CDR2 ANQGSEA. The CDR3 has 17 amino acids. The CDR3 DNA follows: TGCAGCGTTAGGGCTAGCGGGAGGAGTAGGTCCTACAATGAGCAGTTCTTC. Its protein product is CSVRASGRSRSYNEQFF.

The chain links TRBV10-1 to TRBJ2-1; no definite D call. V was clipped by 5 bases and J by 8 bases, with 16 bases between them. This CDR3 comprises 14 residues. Per germline, CDR1 WNHNN and CDR2 SYGVQD (reference sequence). The CDR3 region has the DNA TGCGCCAGCAGTCAGCAATCTAGAGCAGATGAGCAGTTCTTC. Its protein is CASSQQSRADEQFF.

This clone has at least ten counts. The V call is TRBV10-1, the J call TRBJ2-1, with D possibly matching TRBD2 (6 bases). Trimming removed 5 bases at V and 4 bases at J, with 9 bases between. Germline V gives CDR1 WNHNN, CDR2 SYGVQD (reference sequence). The CDR3 has 13 amino acids. The CDR3 DNA follows: TGCGCCAGCAGTTCGGGGGTTTACAATGAGCAGTTCTTC. Amino acids: CASSSGVYNEQFF.

J is TRBJ2-7 and V is TRBV6-4, with TRBD1 matching 7 bases. Per the germline V gene, CDR1 is MRHNA and CDR2 is SNTAGT. With 6 bases clipped from V and 0 bases from J, the junction kept 5 bases outside the gene matches. The CDR3 consists of 14 residues. For the CDR3, the DNA is TGTGCCAGCAGCCCCGGGACAGACTCCTACGAGCAGTACTTC. Amino acids: CASSPGTDSYEQYF.

The V gene is TRBV19, the J gene TRBJ2-1, with D possibly matching TRBD2 (6 bases). The CDR3 loop spans 14 amino acids. The germline CDR1 and CDR2 sequences are LNHDA and SQIVND (reference sequence). V was pared by 4 bases and J by 6 bases, with 13 bases between. The CDR3 nucleotides are TGTGCCAGTAGTACCCCACTAGCCCCCAATGAGCAGTTCTTC. Its translation is CASSTPLAPNEQFF. The whole variable domain, filled in from reference TRBV19 and TRBJ2-1, reads DGGITQSPKYLFRKEGQNVTLSCEQNLNHDAMYWYRQDPGQGLRLIYYSQIVNDFQKGDIAEGYSVSREKKESFPLTVTSAQKNPTAFYLCASSTPLAPNEQFFGPGTRLTVL.

The chain recombines TRBV30 with TRBJ1-1, with a weak D call TRBD1 (5 bases). Per germline, CDR1 GTSNPN and CDR2 SVGIG (reference sequence). The CDR3 spans 14 residues. V lost 4 bases and J 0 bases, leaving 12 bases between the germline ends. CDR3 sequence (DNA): TGTGCCTGGACTTTGGGGCCGGTGAACACTGAAGCTTTCTTT. It is translated as CAWTLGPVNTEAFF.

V gene TRBV9 combines with J gene TRBJ2-2; TRBD2 matches at 10 bases. The CDR3 is made up of 17 amino acids. Germline CDR1 and CDR2: SGDLS and YYNGEE. Trimming removed 3 bases from V and 3 bases from J; junction bases left unmatched: 8. The CDR3 DNA reads TGTGCCAGCAGCGCATCCGGGACTAGCGTAGACACCGGGGAGCTGTTTTTT. As protein: CASSASGTSVDTGELFF.

The gene calls are TRBV5-4 and TRBJ2-5; D might be TRBD1 (5 bases). Trimming took 1 base from V and 5 from J, leaving 12 bases between them. The CDR3 loop spans 14 amino acids. The germline V gene has CDR1 SGHNT and CDR2 YYREEE (reference sequence). CDR3 amino acids: CASSLWQGGETQYF. The CDR3 DNA reads as TGTGCCAGCAGCTTGTGGCAGGGTGGGGAGACCCAGTACTTC.

This rearrangement joins TRBV6-4 to TRBJ2-5; D may be TRBD2 (6 bases). This CDR3 spans 16 amino acids. The V end lost 2 bases, the J end lost 6 bases, and 19 bases lay between the germline ends. In germline, CDR1 is MRHNA, CDR2 SNTAGT. The CDR3 is CASSDKSGRRQKTQYF. Here the CDR3 DNA reads TGTGCCAGCAGTGACAAAAGCGGGCGGCGTCAAAAGACCCAGTACTTC.

Only one count was recorded for this clone. The chain joins TRBV27 to TRBJ1-4; D ambiguous. Trimming pared 6 bases from V and 3 bases from J, leaving 17 bases between. The CDR3 consists of 16 residues. Germline loops: CDR1 MNHEY, CDR2 SMNVEV (reference sequence). The CDR3 nucleotides read TGTGCCAGCAGCTTCATCGCCGAGGATTCTAATGAAAAACTGTTTTTT. Translated, it gives CASSFIAEDSNEKLFF.

The chain recombines TRBV15 with TRBJ2-7; unclear D gene. CDR3 length equals 14 residues. The V end was cut by 1 base, the J end by 3 bases, with 10 bases between. Germline V CDR1 and CDR2: LNHNV, YYDKDF (reference sequence). CDR3 residues: CATSRGDFNYEQYF. In DNA, the CDR3 is TGTGCCACCAGCAGAGGAGACTTTAACTACGAGCAGTACTTC.

This chain uses TRBV5-4 with TRBJ2-3; D is possibly TRBD1 (7 bases). Per germline, CDR1 SGHNT and CDR2 YYREEE (reference sequence). V was shortened by 0 bases and J by 4 bases, with 21 bases between the two germline ends. The CDR3 sequence is 18 residues long. Here the CDR3 reads CASSLAEGAGGIADTQYF. CDR3 bases: TGTGCCAGCAGCTTGGCCGAGGGGGCAGGAGGGATAGCAGATACGCAGTATTTT.